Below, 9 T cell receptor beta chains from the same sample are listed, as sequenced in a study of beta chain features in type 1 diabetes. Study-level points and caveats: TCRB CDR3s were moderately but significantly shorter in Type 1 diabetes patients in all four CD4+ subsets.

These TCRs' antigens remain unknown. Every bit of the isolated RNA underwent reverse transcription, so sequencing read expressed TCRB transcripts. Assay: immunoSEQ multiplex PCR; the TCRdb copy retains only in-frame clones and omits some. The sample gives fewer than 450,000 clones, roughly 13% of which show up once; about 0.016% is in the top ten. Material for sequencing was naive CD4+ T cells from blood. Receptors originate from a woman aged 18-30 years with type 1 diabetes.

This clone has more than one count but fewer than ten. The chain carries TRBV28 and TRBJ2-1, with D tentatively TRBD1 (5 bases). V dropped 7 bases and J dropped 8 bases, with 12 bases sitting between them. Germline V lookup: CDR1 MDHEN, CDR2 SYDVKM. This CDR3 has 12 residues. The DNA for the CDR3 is TGTGCCAGCAATCCTCCAGGGCATGAGCAGTTCTTC. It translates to CASNPPGHEQFF.

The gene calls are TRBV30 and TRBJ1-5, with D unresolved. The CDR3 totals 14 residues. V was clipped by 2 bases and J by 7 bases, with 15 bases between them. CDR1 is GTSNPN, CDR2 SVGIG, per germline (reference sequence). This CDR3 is CAWSIWGGVQPQHF. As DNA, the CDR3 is TGTGCCTGGAGTATCTGGGGAGGCGTCCAGCCCCAGCATTTT.

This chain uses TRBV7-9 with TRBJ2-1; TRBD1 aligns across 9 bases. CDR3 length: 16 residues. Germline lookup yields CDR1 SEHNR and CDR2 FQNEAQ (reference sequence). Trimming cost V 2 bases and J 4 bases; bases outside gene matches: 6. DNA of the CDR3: TGTGCCAGCAGCTTACGTCCGGGACAGGGATACAATGAGCAGTTCTTC. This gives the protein CASSLRPGQGYNEQFF.

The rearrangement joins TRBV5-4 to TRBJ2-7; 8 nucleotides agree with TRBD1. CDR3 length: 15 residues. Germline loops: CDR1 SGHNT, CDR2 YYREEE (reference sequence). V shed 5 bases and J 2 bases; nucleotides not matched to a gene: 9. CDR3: CASRTAGTGPYEQYV. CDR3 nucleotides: TGTGCCAGCAGGACTGCCGGGACAGGCCCCTACGAGCAGTACGTC.

The CDR3 sequence is CASSSRESYEQYF. CDR3 in DNA: TGTGCCAGCAGTTCCCGGGAGAGCTACGAGCAGTACTTC. This sequence joins TRBV6-6 and TRBJ2-7, with a weak D call TRBD2 (6 bases). V gave up 4 bases and J gave up 3 bases, with 10 bases separating them. The CDR3 sequence is 13 residues long. Germline CDR1 reads MNHNY; CDR2 reads SVGAGI (reference sequence).

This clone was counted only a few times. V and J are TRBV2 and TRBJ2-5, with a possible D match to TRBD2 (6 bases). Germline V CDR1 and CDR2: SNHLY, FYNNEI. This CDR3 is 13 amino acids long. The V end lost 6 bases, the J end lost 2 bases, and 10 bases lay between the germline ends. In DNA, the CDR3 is TGTGCCAGCAGACGGGACTCACAAGAGACCCAGTACTTC. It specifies CASRRDSQETQYF.

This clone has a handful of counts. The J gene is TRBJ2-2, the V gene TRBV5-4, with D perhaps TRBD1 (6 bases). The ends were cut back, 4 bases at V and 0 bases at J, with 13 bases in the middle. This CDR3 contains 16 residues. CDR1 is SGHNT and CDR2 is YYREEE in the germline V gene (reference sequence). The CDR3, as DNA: TGTGCCAGCAGCGGTCGGCGGACAGCGAACACCGGGGAGCTGTTTTTT. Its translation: CASSGRRTANTGELFF. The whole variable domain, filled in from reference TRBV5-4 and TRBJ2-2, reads ETGVTQSPTHLIKTRGQQVTLRCSSQSGHNTVSWYQQALGQGPQFIFQYYREEENGRGNFPPRFSGLQFPNYSSELNVNALELDDSALYLCASSGRRTANTGELFFGEGSRLTVL.

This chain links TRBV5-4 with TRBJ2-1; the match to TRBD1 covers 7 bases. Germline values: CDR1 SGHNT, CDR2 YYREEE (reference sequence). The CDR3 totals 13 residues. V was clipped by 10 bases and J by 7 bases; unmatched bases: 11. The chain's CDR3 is CACALGQRNEQFF. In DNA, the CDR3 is TGTGCCTGCGCTTTGGGACAGAGGAATGAGCAGTTCTTC. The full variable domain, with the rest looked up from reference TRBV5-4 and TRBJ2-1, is ETGVTQSPTHLIKTRGQQVTLRCSSQSGHNTVSWYQQALGQGPQFIFQYYREEENGRGNFPPRFSGLQFPNYSSELNVNALELDDSALYLCACALGQRNEQFFGPGTRLTVL.

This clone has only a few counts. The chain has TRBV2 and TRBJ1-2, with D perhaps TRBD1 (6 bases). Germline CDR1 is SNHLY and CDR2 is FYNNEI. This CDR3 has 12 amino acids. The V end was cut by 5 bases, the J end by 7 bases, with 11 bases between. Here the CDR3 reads CASSPTGLGYTF. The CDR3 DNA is TGTGCCAGCAGTCCGACAGGACTTGGCTACACCTTC.